Presented here are 25 T cell receptor beta chains from one specimen sequenced in a study of regulatory T cells in long-lasting Graves disease. Investigators prepared the TCR beta libraries by applying iRepertoire HTBI primers and Arm-PCR of CDR3 regions. TCRdb recomputed calls from the multiplex PCR reads with MiXCR, one row per CDR3 protein. The sample consists of 300,000 or so distinct CDR3 sequences, 15% to 20% of them appearing once. Time point in this sample: persistent/refractory GD, antithyroid drugs over 5 years with positive TRAb. Extracted PBMC RNA gave rise to the TCR library. Sample: peripheral blood mononuclear cells (PBMCs), taken when the disease was refractory, from a patient treated with antithyroid drugs. The receptors shown here come from a female donor with Graves disease.

This clonotype was seen at least ten times. The rearrangement joins TRBV6-1 to TRBJ1-6; tentative D call: TRBD1 (5 bases). Germline values: CDR1 MNHNS, CDR2 SASEGT. This CDR3 region has 15 residues. The V gene lost 4 bases and the J gene lost 10 bases, with 17 bases spanning the gap. The CDR3 coding sequence is TGTGCCAGCAGTGCCGACAGTTCCGAGGGGTCACCCCTCCACTTT. The encoded protein is CASSADSSEGSPLHF.

The sample holds many counts of this clonotype. V and J are TRBV28 and TRBJ1-6; D may be TRBD1 (5 bases). The CDR3 totals 15 residues. Trimming left V 6 bases short and J 6 bases short, with 15 bases between. Germline lookup yields CDR1 MDHEN and CDR2 SYDVKM. The CDR3 DNA follows: TGTGCCAGCAGCGCTCCCAGGGAGGGTAATTCACCCCTCCACTTT. Translating gives CASSAPREGNSPLHF.

This clonotype has a handful of counts. The chain is built from TRBV4-2 and TRBJ2-7; D is possibly TRBD2 (6 bases). This CDR3 has 16 residues. The V gene lost 1 base and the J gene lost 7 bases, with 20 bases spanning the gap. Germline V gene lookup returns CDR1 LGHNA and CDR2 YNFKEQ. The CDR3 DNA is TGTGCCAGCAGCCAAGTCCTCCGCGGGAAGGTGTGGGAGCAGTACTTC. Protein sequence: CASSQVLRGKVWEQYF.

Regarding this clonotype: This may come from a read error, since a much larger clone is one base off. The V and J genes are TRBV7-2 and TRBJ2-6; 7 bases fit TRBD1. The CDR3 consists of 17 residues. The V and J ends lost 3 bases and 2 bases, in that order; junction bases with no gene match: 7. The V gene's germline CDR1 is SGHTA and CDR2 FQGNSA. CDR3 sequence (DNA): TGTGCCAGCAGCTTGACTCCGCAGGGGGCTGGGGCCAACGTCCTGACTTTC. It is translated as CASSLTPQGAGANVLTF. Complete variable domain (other parts from reference TRBV7-2 and TRBJ2-6): GAGVSQSPSNKVTEKGKDVELRCDPISGHTALYWYRQSLGQGLEFLIYFQGNSAPDKSGLPSDRFSAERTGGSVSTLTIQRTQQEDSAVYLCASSLTPQGAGANVLTFGAGSRLTVL.

This clonotype was seen more than once but under ten times. The genes are TRBV9 and TRBJ1-6, with no clear D. Trimming took off 3 bases at V and 8 bases at J, with 18 bases between the two ends. CDR3 length: 16 residues. Germline CDR1 is SGDLS and CDR2 is YYNGEE. The CDR3 protein is CASSAALSGLDSPLHF. The CDR3 DNA is TGTGCCAGCAGCGCGGCTTTGTCCGGTTTGGATTCACCCCTCCACTTT.

The chain combines TRBV12-3 or TRBV12-4 with TRBJ2-7; D unresolved. V was cut by 5 bases and J by 3 bases, with 8 bases left in between. The CDR3 extends over 12 amino acids. CDR3 region: CASSVPYYEQYF. The CDR3 DNA is TGTGCCAGCAGTGTGCCCTACTACGAGCAGTACTTC.

This clonotype was detected many times. In DNA, the CDR3 is TGTGCCAGCAGTTACCCGGCGACTGGGGGTGGCCAAGAGACCCAGTACTTC. Translated: CASSYPATGGGQETQYF. This chain uses TRBV28 with TRBJ2-5; D is possibly TRBD1 or TRBD2 (5 bases each). CDR1 and CDR2 from the germline V gene are MDHEN and SYDVKM. Trimming left V 4 bases short and J 1 base short, with 19 bases between. The CDR3 covers 17 residues. Using reference TRBV28 and TRBJ2-5 for the parts outside the CDR3, the full variable domain is DVKVTQSSRYLVKRTGEKVFLECVQDMDHENMFWYRQDPGLGLRLIYFSYDVKMKEKGDIPEGYSVSREKKERFSLILESASTNQTSMYLCASSYPATGGGQETQYFGPGTRLLVL.

In regard to this clonotype: Likely a read error: the CDR3 ends without its conserved phenylalanine or tryptophan. The V gene is TRBV24-1, the J gene TRBJ2-1, with TRBD2 matching 8 bases. The trim removed 4 bases at V and 0 bases at J, leaving 10 bases unmatched. The CDR3 contains 18 residues. Germline values: CDR1 KGHDR, CDR2 SFDVKD. The DNA for the CDR3 is TGTGCCACCAGTGACCCGACTAGCGCGGGGAGCTCCTACAATGAGCAGTTCCTC. Translation: CATSDPTSAGSSYNEQFL.

This clonotype appeared many times. The chain joins TRBV12-3 or TRBV12-4 to TRBJ1-5, with D possibly matching TRBD1 (5 bases). This CDR3 is 15 amino acids long. Trimming took off 7 bases at V and 2 bases at J, with 15 bases between the two ends. For the CDR3, the DNA is TGTGCCAGCAACCCACTGGGAGGGGGCAATCAGCCCCAGCATTTT. This encodes CASNPLGGGNQPQHF.

This clonotype was counted ten times or more. The chain recombines TRBV20-1 with TRBJ1-2; D not certain. The CDR3 length is 14 residues. The V and J ends lost 3 bases and 0 bases respectively, with 11 bases between them. CDR1 and CDR2 from the germline V gene are DFQATT and SNEGSKA (reference sequence). DNA of the CDR3: TGCAGTGCTAGTAGCCAGGAAGCTAACTATGGCTACACCTTC. Translating gives CSASSQEANYGYTF.

This clonotype was observed at least ten times. The chain employs TRBV20-1 and TRBJ2-7; D is possibly TRBD1 or TRBD2 (6 bases each). Trimming took off 4 bases at V and 0 bases at J, with 16 bases between the two ends. The CDR3 is 15 amino acids. Looked up from germline, CDR1 is DFQATT and CDR2 is SNEGSKA (reference sequence). This chain's CDR3 is CSANARGGPSYEQYF. The DNA of the CDR3 is TGCAGTGCTAACGCCAGGGGAGGTCCCTCCTACGAGCAGTACTTC.

This clonotype was counted many times. The V and J genes are TRBV12-3 or TRBV12-4 and TRBJ1-5, with 8 positions matching TRBD1. V shed 7 bases, J shed 3 bases, and the junction held 8 bases outside the gene matches. The CDR3 consists of 15 residues. CDR3 sequence: CASTKATGDNQPQHF. Here the CDR3 DNA reads TGTGCCAGCACCAAAGCGACAGGGGACAATCAGCCCCAGCATTTT.

This chain links TRBV25-1 with TRBJ1-4; 7 nucleotides match TRBD1. The CDR3 length is 14 residues. Germline V lookup: CDR1 MGHDK, CDR2 SYGVNS. V lost 8 bases and J lost 8; bases outside the gene matches: 11. The CDR3 is CASSSTGDGEKLFF. CDR3 bases: TGTGCCAGCTCATCAACAGGGGATGGGGAAAAACTGTTTTTT.

The rearrangement joins TRBV10-2 to TRBJ2-5; 13 bases agree with TRBD2. J lost 1 base, V lost 2 bases, and 7 bases had no gene match. Germline CDR1 is WSHSY and CDR2 is SAAADI. This CDR3 has 18 amino acids. CDR3 sequence (DNA): TGCGCCAGCAGTGAGACCCTCGGGACTAGCGGGGTCCAAGAGACCCAGTACTTC. This translates into CASSETLGTSGVQETQYF.

The CDR3 DNA follows: TGTGCCAGCAGTTTCGGTCATGGTTGGGAAAAACTGTTTTTT. Protein product: CASSFGHGWEKLFF. The rearrangement uses TRBV12-3 or TRBV12-4 and TRBJ1-4; D gene uncertain. The CDR3 spans 14 residues. The V end lost 3 bases, the J end lost 8 bases, and 13 bases lay between the germline ends.

CDR3 coding DNA: TGTGCCAGCAGCTTAGGCAGGAACATTCAGTACTTC. Its translation: CASSLGRNIQYF. The chain links TRBV7-8 to TRBJ2-4; D not certain. Germline V gene lookup returns CDR1 SGHVS and CDR2 FQNEAQ. Trimming stripped 1 base from V and 7 bases from J, with 5 bases between. The CDR3 consists of 12 residues.

The chain has TRBV6-1 and TRBJ2-4, with D possibly being TRBD2 (7 bases). The germline gives CDR1 MNHNS, CDR2 SASEGT. This CDR3 comprises 12 residues. V lost 8 bases to trimming and J lost 7 bases, with 12 bases between them. In nucleotides, the CDR3 is TGTGCCAGCTGGGGGGGGGCCAACATTCAGTACTTC. It specifies CASWGGANIQYF.

V usage is TRBV12-3 or TRBV12-4 and J usage is TRBJ2-3; possibly TRBD2 for D (5 bases). Deletions cut 6 bases from V and 6 bases from J, with 10 bases between. The CDR3 is 12 residues long. CDR3: CASSMRRDTQYF. In DNA, the CDR3 is TGTGCCAGCAGCATGCGGAGGGATACGCAGTATTTT.

There are many counts of this clonotype. V gene TRBV10-1 combines with J gene TRBJ2-7; TRBD2 matches at 8 bases. There are 13 residues in the CDR3. The V segment lost 4 bases and the J segment 6 bases; nucleotides outside the gene matches: 5. Germline V gene lookup returns CDR1 WNHNN and CDR2 SYGVQD (reference sequence). The CDR3 sequence: CASSAGTRSEQYF. For the CDR3, the DNA is TGCGCCAGCAGTGCGGGGACTAGGAGCGAGCAGTACTTC.

This clonotype was counted at least ten times. The V and J genes are TRBV2 and TRBJ2-7; D possibly uses TRBD1 or TRBD2 (5 bases each). Germline V CDR1 and CDR2: SNHLY, FYNNEI. This CDR3 has 13 amino acids. V was clipped by 10 bases and J by 2 bases, with 15 bases between them. The CDR3 DNA sequence: TGTGCCATGACCGGGGCCCTCGCCTACGAGCAGTACTTC. Its protein product is CAMTGALAYEQYF.

Concerning this clonotype: At one boundary the junction diverges from the germline segment, which might be a read error. The rearrangement joins TRBV5-5 to TRBJ2-1; D is possibly TRBD1 (5 bases). The CDR3 extends over 12 amino acids. Per the germline V gene, CDR1 is SGHKS and CDR2 is YYEKEE (reference sequence). The DNA of the CDR3 is TGTGCCGGCAGCTTGGCCAGGGTTGAGCAGTTCTTC. Translation gives CAGSLARVEQFF.

This clonotype was observed at least ten times. The chain couples TRBV12-3 or TRBV12-4 to TRBJ2-7; D is perhaps TRBD1 (6 bases). The V end lost 6 bases, the J end lost 7 bases, and 19 bases lay between the germline ends. The CDR3 loop spans 14 amino acids. The CDR3 region is CASSPLGGHGEQYF. The CDR3 nucleotides are TGTGCCAGCAGCCCTCTTGGGGGACACGGGGAGCAGTACTTC.

This clonotype was found many times. This chain uses TRBV27 with TRBJ2-5; D is unclear. The CDR3 has 15 residues. The V gene's germline CDR1 is MNHEY and CDR2 SMNVEV (reference sequence). Deletions cut 2 bases from V and 4 bases from J, with 14 bases between. CDR3 coding DNA: TGTGCCAGCAGTTTAATGTTTGAGACCCGAGAGACCCAGTACTTC. Protein sequence: CASSLMFETRETQYF.

This clonotype has just a few counts. The chain combines TRBV4-1 with TRBJ2-7, with 10 positions matching TRBD2. The CDR3 runs to 18 residues. Germline V gene data show CDR1 as MGHRA and CDR2 as YSYEKL. Losses at the gene ends were 1 base for V and 2 bases for J; bases not matched to a gene: 11. The DNA for the CDR3 is TGCGCCAGCAGCCAAGCCCCCAGGGTAGCGGGAGGCACCTACGAGCAGTACTTC. It yields the protein CASSQAPRVAGGTYEQYF.

This clonotype was detected ten times or more. The CDR3: CASSLVGQAYGYTF. The CDR3 nucleotides are TGTGCCAGCAGCTTAGTCGGCCAGGCCTATGGCTACACCTTC. The gene calls are TRBV7-8 and TRBJ1-2; no reliable D call. V lost 1 base to trimming and J lost 4 bases, with 10 bases between them. Germline V CDR1 and CDR2: SGHVS, FQNEAQ. The CDR3 runs to 14 residues.